Listed below are T cell receptor beta chains from one sample, sequenced in a study of cytomegalovirus exposure and HLA in healthy donors. Sequencing was performed with immunoSEQ multiplex PCR; in TCRdb, only in-frame clones are kept and a portion is missing. The sample has about 130,000 clones; approximately 83% are singletons. Sequenced sample: PBMCs. Receptor source: a woman aged 35 to 49 in good health and CMV-seropositive. CDR3s include the opening cysteine and the closing phenylalanine or tryptophan. Each record gives: J gene, D gene, V gene, clone size, CDR3 DNA, CDR3 protein. The D gene is left open where the match is weak. Only some rows state a clone size, as once, few, many or a class for expanded clones.

TRBJ2-1	TRBD2	TRBV19	.	TGTGCCAGTACAATGGGAGGGCTAGCGGGATTTGAGCAGTTCTTC	CASTMGGLAGFEQFF
TRBJ1-1	TRBD1	TRBV30	once	TGTGCCTGGAGGGGACAGGGCCTGAACACTGAAGCTTTCTTT	CAWRGQGLNTEAFF
TRBJ2-1	.	TRBV7-9	.	TGTGCCAGCAGCTTAGCGCCTCGGGAGCGGGACAATGAGCAGTTCTTC	CASSLAPRERDNEQFF
TRBJ1-2	.	TRBV5-1	.	TGCGCCAGCAGCCCGGAACCGGGAGTCACGGACTATGGCTACACCTTC	CASSPEPGVTDYGYTF
TRBJ2-2	.	TRBV27	.	TGTGCCAGCAGCCCGTTCCGACAGAACACCGGGGAGCTGTTTTTT	CASSPFRQNTGELFF
TRBJ2-7	TRBD2	TRBV28	.	TGTGCCAGCACAAACCCGGGGGGGTCGGGCCTCTCCTACGAGCAGTACTTC	CASTNPGGSGLSYEQYF
TRBJ1-1	TRBD1	TRBV7-6	.	TGTGCCAGCAGCTTAGGGACAGGGGGGAACACTGAAGCTTTCTTT	CASSLGTGGNTEAFF
TRBJ2-1	.	TRBV12-5	.	TGTGCTAGTGGTTTGGTACGGGGCAATGAGCAGTTCTTC	CASGLVRGNEQFF
TRBJ1-2	TRBD1	TRBV7-2	few	TGTGCCAGCAGCCGAGGGGGCTCGGATGGCTACACCTTC	CASSRGGSDGYTF
TRBJ2-1	TRBD2	TRBV28	.	TGTGCCAGCAGCCGGGACTGGACTAGCGGGAGGGCCACTGGGCTCAATGAGCAGTTCTTC	CASSRDWTSGRATGLNEQFF